These 13 T cell receptor beta chains originate from one sample sequenced in a study of molecular identifiers for immune sequencing clone quantification. TCRdb called the PCR reads again in MiXCR, with one record for every CDR3 protein. Of roughly 86,000 distinct CDR3 sequences listed, around 20% are singletons. Input material: naive CD8+ T cells from blood, with Jurkat cell RNA spiked in. Noted subset: FACS-sorted CD8+CD4-CCR7+CD45RA+ naive T cells. The receptors were sampled from a human donor in good health. Some libraries in this study had Jurkat cell RNA spiked in.

This clonotype has at least ten counts. The chain recombines TRBV7-6 with TRBJ1-1, with D maybe TRBD1 (5 bases). The CDR3 spans 16 residues. The germline CDR1 and CDR2 sequences are SGHVS and FNYEAQ. V was shortened by 2 bases and J by 5 bases, with 18 bases between the two germline ends. CDR3: CASSLRIGEAGTEAFF. In nucleotides, the CDR3 is TGTGCCAGCAGCTTACGTATAGGGGAAGCCGGGACTGAAGCTTTCTTT.

This clonotype has a count of ten or more. This rearrangement joins TRBV9 to TRBJ2-7; D might be TRBD1 or TRBD2, each matching 5 bases. The length of the CDR3 is 14 residues. Per germline, CDR1 SGDLS and CDR2 YYNGEE. Trimming shortened V by 4 bases and J by 5 bases, and 16 bases separated the two germline ends. CDR3 nucleotide sequence: TGTGCCAGCAGCCCCTCCGTGTGGGACGACGAGCAGTACTTC. Residues: CASSPSVWDDEQYF.

In its sample, this clonotype was seen many times. The chain carries TRBV6-5 and TRBJ2-2; 11 nucleotides agree with TRBD2. The CDR3 has 20 residues. Germline CDR1 reads MNHEY; CDR2 reads SVGAGI. V dropped 8 bases and J dropped 5; count of bases not matched to a gene: 22. For the CDR3, the DNA is TGTGCCAGCCACATCTCAAACCTTTTGTTAGCGGGGGGGAATACCGGGGAGCTGTTTTTT. Translation gives CASHISNLLLAGGNTGELFF.

In this sample, this clonotype turned up a few times. The V call is TRBV2, the J call TRBJ2-1, with no clear D. Germline CDR1 and CDR2: SNHLY and FYNNEI. V lost 2 bases, J lost 2 bases, and 10 bases lay in between. There are 15 residues in the CDR3. CDR3 amino acids: CASSESSMPYNEQFF. For the CDR3, the DNA is TGTGCCAGCAGTGAATCGTCAATGCCCTACAATGAGCAGTTCTTC.

This clonotype was recorded at least ten times. The chain has TRBV29-1 and TRBJ2-3; D gene ambiguous. Deletions cut 4 bases from V and 2 bases from J, with 10 bases between. The CDR3 totals 13 residues. The germline gives CDR1 SQVTM, CDR2 ANQGSEA. As DNA, the CDR3 is TGCAGCGTTGTTAGCATTATCACAGATACGCAGTATTTT. It codes for CSVVSIITDTQYF.

This clonotype was counted at least ten times. DNA for the CDR3: TGCGCCAGCAGCCAAACAGGGTCTCCGGTTGGGCAGTACTTC. Its translation: CASSQTGSPVGQYF. The chain recombines TRBV4-3 with TRBJ2-7, with a possible D match to TRBD1 (6 bases). V dropped 2 bases and J dropped 9 bases, with 17 bases sitting between them. The CDR3 runs to 14 residues. Looked up from germline, CDR1 is LGHNA and CDR2 is YSLEER.

This clonotype was observed at least ten times. V and J are TRBV19 and TRBJ1-5; D might be TRBD1 (6 bases). Germline-derived CDR1 and CDR2 are LNHDA and SQIVND (reference sequence). V was clipped by 6 bases and J by 4 bases, with 19 bases between them. The length of the CDR3 is 16 residues. In DNA, the CDR3 is TGTGCCAGTAGGTTGTACGGAGGGGGGGCTAATCAGCCCCAGCATTTT. As protein: CASRLYGGGANQPQHF.

At least ten counts were recorded for this clonotype. The genes are TRBV20-1 and TRBJ2-7; D is undetermined. This CDR3 is 16 amino acids long. Germline CDR1 is DFQATT and CDR2 is SNEGSKA (reference sequence). V dropped 1 base and J dropped 0 bases, with 16 bases sitting between them. In DNA form, the CDR3 reads TGCAGTGCTAGAGTGCTACCGACGGAGTACTCCTACGAGCAGTACTTC. Amino acid sequence: CSARVLPTEYSYEQYF.

This clonotype was counted many times. This chain joins TRBV6-1 and TRBJ2-2; no definite D call. The germline CDR1 and CDR2 sequences are MNHNS and SASEGT. This CDR3 has 13 amino acids. Trimming left V 7 bases short and J 6 bases short, with 12 bases between. CDR3 amino acids: CASNPGLSGELFF. The CDR3 bases are TGTGCCAGCAACCCCGGTTTATCCGGGGAGCTGTTTTTT.

This clonotype was found many times. The chain employs TRBV27 and TRBJ2-3, with TRBD1 identical over 9 bases. Trimming took 0 bases from V and 3 from J; bases not matched to a gene: 4. The CDR3 covers 16 residues. Germline values: CDR1 MNHEY, CDR2 SMNVEV (reference sequence). The CDR3 reads CASSLSGTGLTDTQYF. The CDR3 DNA reads as TGTGCCAGCAGTTTATCGGGGACAGGGTTGACAGATACGCAGTATTTT.

This clonotype was counted ten times or more. The gene calls are TRBV6-1 and TRBJ2-7; D is possibly TRBD2 (5 bases). The CDR3 contains 12 residues. V gave up 4 bases and J gave up 7 bases, with 11 bases separating them. The germline V gene encodes CDR1 MNHNS and CDR2 SASEGT. CDR3 protein: CASSGLEGEQYF. The CDR3, as DNA: TGTGCCAGCAGTGGTCTAGAGGGTGAGCAGTACTTC.

At least ten counts were recorded for this clonotype. The rearrangement uses TRBV12-3 or TRBV12-4 and TRBJ2-3, with unresolved D. The CDR3 is 14 amino acids. The germline V and J ends were trimmed by 7 bases and 4 bases, with 15 bases remaining between them. CDR3 residues: CASISTQSADTQYF. In DNA form, the CDR3 reads TGTGCCAGCATTTCGACACAGAGCGCAGATACGCAGTATTTT.

This chain links TRBV6-2 or TRBV6-3 with TRBJ2-3, with 7 bases matching TRBD2. V shed 5 bases and J 4 bases; nucleotides not matched to a gene: 3. This CDR3 comprises 13 residues. The germline V gene has CDR1 MNHEY and CDR2 SVGEGT. CDR3 in amino acids: CASSPTSADTQYF. As DNA, the CDR3 is TGTGCCAGCAGTCCTACTAGCGCAGATACGCAGTATTTT.